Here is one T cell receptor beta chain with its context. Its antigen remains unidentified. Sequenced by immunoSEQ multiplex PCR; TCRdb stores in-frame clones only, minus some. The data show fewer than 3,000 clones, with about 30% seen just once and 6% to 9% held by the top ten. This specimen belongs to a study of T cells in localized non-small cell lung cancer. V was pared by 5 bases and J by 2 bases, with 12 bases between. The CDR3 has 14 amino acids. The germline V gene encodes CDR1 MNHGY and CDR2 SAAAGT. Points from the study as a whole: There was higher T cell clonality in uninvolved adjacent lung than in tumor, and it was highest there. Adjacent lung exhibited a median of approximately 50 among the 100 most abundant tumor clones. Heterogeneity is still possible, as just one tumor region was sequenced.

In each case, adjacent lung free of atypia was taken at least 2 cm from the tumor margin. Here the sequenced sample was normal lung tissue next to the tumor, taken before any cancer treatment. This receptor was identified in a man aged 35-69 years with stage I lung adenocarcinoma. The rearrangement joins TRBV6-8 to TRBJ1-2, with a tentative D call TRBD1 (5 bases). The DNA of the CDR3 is TGTGCCAGCAGTCCGGAAGGGGCGAACTATGGCTACACCTTC. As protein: CASSPEGANYGYTF.